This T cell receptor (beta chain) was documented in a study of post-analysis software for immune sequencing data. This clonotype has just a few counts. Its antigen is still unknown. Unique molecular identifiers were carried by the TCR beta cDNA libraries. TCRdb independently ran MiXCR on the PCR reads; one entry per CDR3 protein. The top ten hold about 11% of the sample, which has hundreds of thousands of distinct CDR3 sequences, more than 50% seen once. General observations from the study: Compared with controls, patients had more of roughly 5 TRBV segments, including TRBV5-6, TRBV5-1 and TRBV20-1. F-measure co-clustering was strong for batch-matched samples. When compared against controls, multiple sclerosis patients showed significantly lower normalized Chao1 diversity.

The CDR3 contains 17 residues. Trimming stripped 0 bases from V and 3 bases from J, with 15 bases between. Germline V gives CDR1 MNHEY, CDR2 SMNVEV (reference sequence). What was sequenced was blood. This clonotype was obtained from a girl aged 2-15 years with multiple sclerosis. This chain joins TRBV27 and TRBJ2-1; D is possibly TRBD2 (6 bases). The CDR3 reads CASSLSNPGGVYNEQFF. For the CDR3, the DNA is TGTGCCAGCAGTTTATCTAATCCAGGAGGGGTCTACAATGAGCAGTTCTTC.